This TCR beta chain was captured by sequencing in a study of shared clonotypes between healthy human individuals. Findings and caveats of the study: Sampling covered blood only; tissue repertoires likely differ.

CD45RO-negative, CCR7-positively selected cells formed the naive CD8 fraction, excluding terminally differentiated effector memory CD45RA+ cells. HIV-negative, healthy adults without recent acute infections or vaccinations were the donors. Adults of Caucasian background living in Nashville, Tennessee made up all donors. A single count supports this clone. The antigen is not known. Some clones are missing from TCRdb's copy, which holds only in-frame ones; the method was immunoSEQ multiplex PCR. The sample yields about 2,200,000 clones, about 93% seen once. The sequenced sample was naive CD8+ T cells from PBMCs. The source of this sequence is a man younger than 35 in good health. Some clones in this sample may be carry-over from other donors' samples.

CDR3 in amino acids: CASSASGLAHEQYF. CDR3 coding DNA: TGTGCCAGCAGCGCTAGCGGGCTGGCCCACGAGCAGTACTTC. V usage is TRBV9 and J usage is TRBJ2-7; 8 nucleotides align to TRBD2. The CDR3 totals 14 residues. The germline V gene has CDR1 SGDLS and CDR2 YYNGEE. J gave up 5 bases and V 3 bases, and 7 bases lay outside the gene matches.